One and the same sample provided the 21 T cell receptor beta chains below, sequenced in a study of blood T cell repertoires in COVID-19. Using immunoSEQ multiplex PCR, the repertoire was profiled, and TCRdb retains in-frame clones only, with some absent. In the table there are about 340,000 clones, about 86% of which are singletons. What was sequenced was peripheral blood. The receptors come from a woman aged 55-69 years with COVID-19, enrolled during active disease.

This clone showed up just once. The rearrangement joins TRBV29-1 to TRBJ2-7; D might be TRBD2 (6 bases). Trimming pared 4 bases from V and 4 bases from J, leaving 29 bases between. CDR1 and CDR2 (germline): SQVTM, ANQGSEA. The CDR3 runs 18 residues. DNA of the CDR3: TGCAGCGTTGGGGGGGTCAGCAAAACCCACCTATCGCTTTACGAGCAGTACTTC. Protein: CSVGGVSKTHLSLYEQYF.

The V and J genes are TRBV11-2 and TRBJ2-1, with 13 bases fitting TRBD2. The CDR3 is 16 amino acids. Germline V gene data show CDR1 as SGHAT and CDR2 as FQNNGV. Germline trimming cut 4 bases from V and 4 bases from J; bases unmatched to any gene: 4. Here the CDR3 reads CASSSPGLAGYNEQFF. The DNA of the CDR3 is TGTGCCAGCAGCTCCCCGGGACTAGCGGGGTACAATGAGCAGTTCTTC.

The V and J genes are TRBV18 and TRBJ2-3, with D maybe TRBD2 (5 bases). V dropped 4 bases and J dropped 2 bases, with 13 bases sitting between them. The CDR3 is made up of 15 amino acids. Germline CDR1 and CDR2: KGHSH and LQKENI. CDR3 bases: TGTGCCAGCTCACTCCGGGGAGCGGTCACAGATACGCAGTATTTT. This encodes CASSLRGAVTDTQYF.

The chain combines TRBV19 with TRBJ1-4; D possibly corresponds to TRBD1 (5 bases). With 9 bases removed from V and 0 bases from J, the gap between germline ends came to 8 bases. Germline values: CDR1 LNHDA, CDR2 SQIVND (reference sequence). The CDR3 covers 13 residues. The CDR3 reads CASKGATNEKLFF. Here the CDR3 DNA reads TGTGCCAGCAAAGGGGCAACTAATGAAAAACTGTTTTTT.

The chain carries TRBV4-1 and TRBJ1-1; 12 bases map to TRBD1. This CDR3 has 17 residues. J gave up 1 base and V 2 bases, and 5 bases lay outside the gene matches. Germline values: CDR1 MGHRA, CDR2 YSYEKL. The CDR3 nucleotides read TGCGCCAGCAGCCAAAGGGACAGGGGGCTGGGGAACACTGAAGCTTTCTTT. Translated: CASSQRDRGLGNTEAFF.

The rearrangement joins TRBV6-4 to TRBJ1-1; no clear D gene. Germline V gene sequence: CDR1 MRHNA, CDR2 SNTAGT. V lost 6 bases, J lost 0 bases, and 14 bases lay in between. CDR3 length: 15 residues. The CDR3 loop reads CASSLEHGLNTEAFF. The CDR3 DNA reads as TGTGCCAGCAGCCTAGAACACGGATTGAACACTGAAGCTTTCTTT.

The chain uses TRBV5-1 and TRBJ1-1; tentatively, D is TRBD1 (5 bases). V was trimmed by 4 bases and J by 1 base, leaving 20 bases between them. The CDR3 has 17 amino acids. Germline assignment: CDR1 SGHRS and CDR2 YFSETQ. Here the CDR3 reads CASSRSPTDISNTEAFF. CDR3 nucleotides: TGCGCCAGCAGCAGGAGCCCAACGGACATCTCGAACACTGAAGCTTTCTTT.

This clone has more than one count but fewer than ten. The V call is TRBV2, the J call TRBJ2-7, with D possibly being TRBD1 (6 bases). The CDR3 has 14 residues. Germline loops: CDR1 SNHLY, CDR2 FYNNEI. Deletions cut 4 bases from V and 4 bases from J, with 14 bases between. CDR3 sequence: CASSAGRGSYEQYF. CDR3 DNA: TGTGCCAGCAGTGCGGGCAGGGGATCGTACGAGCAGTACTTC.

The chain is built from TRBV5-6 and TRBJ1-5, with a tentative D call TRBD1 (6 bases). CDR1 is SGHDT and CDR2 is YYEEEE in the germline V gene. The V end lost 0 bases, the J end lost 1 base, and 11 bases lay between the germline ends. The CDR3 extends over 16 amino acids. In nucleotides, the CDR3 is TGTGCCAGCAGCTTGGCCGGGCAGGGGAGCAATCAGCCCCAGCATTTT. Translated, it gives CASSLAGQGSNQPQHF.

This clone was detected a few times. The CDR3 spells CASAPPGNTEAFF. CDR3 DNA: TGCGCCAGCGCCCCACCAGGGAACACTGAAGCTTTCTTT. The chain couples TRBV5-1 to TRBJ1-1; D remains ambiguous. The CDR3 totals 13 residues. CDR1 is SGHRS and CDR2 is YFSETQ in the germline V gene. Trimming pared 7 bases from V and 1 base from J, leaving 11 bases between.

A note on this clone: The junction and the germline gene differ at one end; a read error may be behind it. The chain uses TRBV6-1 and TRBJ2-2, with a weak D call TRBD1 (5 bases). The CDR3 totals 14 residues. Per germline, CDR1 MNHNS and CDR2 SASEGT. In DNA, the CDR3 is TGTGCCAGCACTGAACAGGTGGCCACCGGGGAGCTGTTTTTT. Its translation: CASTEQVATGELFF.

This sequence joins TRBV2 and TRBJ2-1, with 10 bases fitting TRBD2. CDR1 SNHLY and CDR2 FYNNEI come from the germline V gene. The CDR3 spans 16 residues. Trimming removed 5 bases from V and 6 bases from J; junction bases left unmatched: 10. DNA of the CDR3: TGTGCCAGCAGTCCTTCTCCTAGCGGGGGCCCCAATGAGCAGTTCTTC. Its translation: CASSPSPSGGPNEQFF.

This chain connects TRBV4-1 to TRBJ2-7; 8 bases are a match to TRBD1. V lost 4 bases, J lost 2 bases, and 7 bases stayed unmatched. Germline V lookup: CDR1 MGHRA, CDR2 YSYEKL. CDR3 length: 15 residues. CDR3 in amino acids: CASSPGQGRPYEQYF. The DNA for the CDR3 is TGCGCCAGCAGCCCTGGACAGGGCAGACCCTACGAGCAGTACTTC.

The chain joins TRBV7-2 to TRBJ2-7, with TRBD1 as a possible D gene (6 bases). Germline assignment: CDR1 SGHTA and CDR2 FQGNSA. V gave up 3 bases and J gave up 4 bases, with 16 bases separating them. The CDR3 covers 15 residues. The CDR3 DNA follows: TGTGCCAGCAGCTTCCTTCTGACAGGAGCATACGAGCAGTACTTC. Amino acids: CASSFLLTGAYEQYF. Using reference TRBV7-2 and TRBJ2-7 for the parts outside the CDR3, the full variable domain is GAGVSQSPSNKVTEKGKDVELRCDPISGHTALYWYRQSLGQGLEFLIYFQGNSAPDKSGLPSDRFSAERTGGSVSTLTIQRTQQEDSAVYLCASSFLLTGAYEQYFGPGTRLTVT.

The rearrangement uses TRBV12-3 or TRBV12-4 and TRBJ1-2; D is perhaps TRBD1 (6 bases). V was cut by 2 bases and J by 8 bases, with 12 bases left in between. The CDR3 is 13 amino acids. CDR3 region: CASSLSGGRGYTF. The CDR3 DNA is TGTGCCAGCAGTTTATCGGGGGGCCGGGGCTACACCTTC.

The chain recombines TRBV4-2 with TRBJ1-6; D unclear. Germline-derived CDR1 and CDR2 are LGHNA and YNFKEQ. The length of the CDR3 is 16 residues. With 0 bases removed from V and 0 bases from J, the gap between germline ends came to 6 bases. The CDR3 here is CASSQERFSYNSPLHF. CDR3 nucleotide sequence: TGTGCCAGCAGCCAAGAACGGTTCTCCTATAATTCACCCCTCCACTTT.

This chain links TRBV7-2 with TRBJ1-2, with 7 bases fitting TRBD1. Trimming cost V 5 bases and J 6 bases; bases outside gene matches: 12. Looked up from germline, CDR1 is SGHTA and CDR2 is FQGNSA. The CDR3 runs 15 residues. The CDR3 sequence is CASSLNRGFGHGYTF. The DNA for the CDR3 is TGTGCCAGCAGCCTAAACAGGGGATTCGGGCATGGCTACACCTTC.

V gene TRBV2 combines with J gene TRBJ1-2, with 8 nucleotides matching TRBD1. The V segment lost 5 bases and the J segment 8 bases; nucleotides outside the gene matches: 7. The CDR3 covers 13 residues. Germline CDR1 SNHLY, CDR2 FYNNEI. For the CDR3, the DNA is TGTGCCAGCAGTAATGGACAGGGTCTAGGCTACACCTTC. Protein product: CASSNGQGLGYTF.

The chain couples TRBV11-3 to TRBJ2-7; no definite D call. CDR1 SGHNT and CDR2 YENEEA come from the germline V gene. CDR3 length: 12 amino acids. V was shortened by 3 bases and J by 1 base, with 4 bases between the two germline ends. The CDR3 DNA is TGTGCCAGCAGCTTCAATTCCTACGAGCAGTACTTC. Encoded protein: CASSFNSYEQYF.

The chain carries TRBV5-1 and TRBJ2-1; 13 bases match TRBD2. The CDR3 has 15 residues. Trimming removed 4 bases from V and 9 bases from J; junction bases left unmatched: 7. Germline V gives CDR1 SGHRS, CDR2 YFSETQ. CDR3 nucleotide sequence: TGCGCCAGCAGCCCCGGGACTAGCGGGGCGGGTGAGCAGTTCTTC. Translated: CASSPGTSGAGEQFF.

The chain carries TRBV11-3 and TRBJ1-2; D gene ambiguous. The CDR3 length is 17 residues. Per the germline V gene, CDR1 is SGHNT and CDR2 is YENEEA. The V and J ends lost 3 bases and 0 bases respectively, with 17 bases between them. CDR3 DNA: TGTGCCAGCAGCTTCCCCTCTCTTCGAGATACTAACTATGGCTACACCTTC. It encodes CASSFPSLRDTNYGYTF.